This TCR beta chain originates from a study of cytotoxic CD8 clonotypes in ibrutinib-treated CLL. Measured with immunoSEQ multiplex PCR; TCRdb has only the in-frame clones, and not every one. This sample has some 120,000 clones; roughly 80% occur once, and the top ten carry about 3.5%. Study-wide points: Before falling back toward baseline at progression, clonality had risen at the time of ibrutinib response.

The germline CDR1 and CDR2 sequences are LNHNV and YYDKDF (reference sequence). Deletions cut 1 base from V and 6 bases from J, with 14 bases between. The CDR3 loop spans 15 amino acids. Remarks on this clone: Antigen: not known.

The sequence derives from a human donor with chronic lymphocytic leukemia. The sequenced sample was PBMCs, obtained after 24 months of ibrutinib treatment. The chain has TRBV15 and TRBJ2-3; D remains ambiguous. DNA for the CDR3: TGTGCCACCAGCAGAGTGGGCGCGGTGGTGGATACGCAGTATTTT. Its translation is CATSRVGAVVDTQYF. Filled out from reference TRBV15 and TRBJ2-3, the complete variable domain reads DAMVIQNPRYQVTQFGKPVTLSCSQTLNHNVMYWYQQKSSQAPKLLFHYYDKDFNNEADTPDNFQSRRPNTSFCFLDIRSPGLGDTAMYLCATSRVGAVVDTQYFGPGTRLTVL.